One and the same sample provided the 22 T cell receptor beta chains below, sequenced in a study of cytomegalovirus exposure and HLA in healthy donors. PCR involved 60 Vbeta and 13 Jbeta primers. TCRdb keeps only in-frame clones here, not all; method: immunoSEQ multiplex PCR. The table records fewer than 200,000 clones, approximately 72% of them present only once. Material: PBMCs. All receptors come from a female donor in good health and CMV-seronegative.

The rearrangement uses TRBV7-9 and TRBJ1-4, with unresolved D. Germline CDR1 reads SEHNR; CDR2 reads FQNEAQ (reference sequence). The CDR3 runs to 14 residues. V lost 7 bases to trimming and J lost 0 bases, with 9 bases between them. CDR3 in amino acids: CASTLTSTNEKLFF. The CDR3 DNA sequence: TGTGCCAGCACCCTAACCTCAACTAATGAAAAACTGTTTTTT.

The chain carries TRBV2 and TRBJ1-5; 9 positions match TRBD1. This CDR3 spans 15 amino acids. The J segment lost 4 bases and the V segment lost 6 bases, leaving 7 bases of the junction unmatched. The V gene's germline CDR1 is SNHLY and CDR2 FYNNEI. In nucleotides, the CDR3 is TGTGCCAGCAGCCTGACAGGGGGGGAAAATCAGCCCCAGCATTTT. It encodes CASSLTGGENQPQHF.

J is TRBJ2-7 and V is TRBV5-4; D gene uncertain. This CDR3 spans 14 amino acids. CDR1 and CDR2 (germline): SGHNT, YYREEE (reference sequence). Trimming removed 2 bases at V and 3 bases at J, with 12 bases between. The DNA of the CDR3 is TGTGCCAGCAGCTTCCGAGGTTCCGGCTACGAGCAGTACTTC. The encoded protein is CASSFRGSGYEQYF.

The V gene is TRBV25-1, the J gene TRBJ2-2; 9 bases map to TRBD1. The CDR3 has 16 amino acids. CDR1 MGHDK and CDR2 SYGVNS come from the germline V gene. Trimming at V came to 6 bases and at J to 8 bases, leaving 13 bases not matched to a gene. The CDR3 sequence is CASSGSGTGRGGELFF. CDR3 nucleotide sequence: TGTGCCAGCAGCGGATCCGGGACAGGGCGGGGTGGGGAGCTGTTTTTT.

The genes are TRBV5-1 and TRBJ2-7; 10 bases are a match to TRBD1. V shed 2 bases, J shed 1 base, and the junction held 3 bases outside the gene matches. Germline V gene data show CDR1 as SGHRS and CDR2 as YFSETQ. The CDR3 is made up of 15 amino acids. CDR3: CASSLGTGDSYEQYF. The CDR3 bases are TGCGCCAGCAGCTTAGGGACAGGGGATTCCTACGAGCAGTACTTC. The entire variable domain, with the rest obtained from reference TRBV5-1 and TRBJ2-7, is as follows: KAGVTQTPRYLIKTRGQQVTLSCSPISGHRSVSWYQQTPGQGLQFLFEYFSETQRNKGNFPGRFSGRQFSNSRSEMNVSTLELGDSALYLCASSLGTGDSYEQYFGPGTRLTVT.

This clone was counted between two and nine times. The chain uses TRBV6-4 and TRBJ2-3, with D maybe TRBD2 (5 bases). V was clipped by 2 bases and J by 3 bases, with 12 bases between them. Germline V gene sequence: CDR1 MRHNA, CDR2 SNTAGT. The CDR3 is made up of 15 amino acids. CDR3: CASSDEGLATDTQYF. The CDR3 DNA sequence: TGTGCCAGCAGTGACGAAGGTCTAGCAACAGATACGCAGTATTTT.

The chain uses TRBV11-3 and TRBJ2-7; D possibly corresponds to TRBD1 (5 bases). The CDR3 extends over 17 amino acids. V dropped 1 base and J dropped 2 bases, with 18 bases sitting between them. CDR1 is SGHNT, CDR2 YENEEA, per germline. DNA of the CDR3: TGTGCCAGCAGCTTAGGGCCTCAGGGCCTTGTCACCTACGAGCAGTACTTC. Translated, it gives CASSLGPQGLVTYEQYF.

The chain is built from TRBV7-8 and TRBJ1-1; no firm D call. Between the trimmed V and J ends, which lost 4 bases and 8 bases, there was a span of 17 bases. Germline-derived CDR1 and CDR2 are SGHVS and FQNEAQ. This CDR3 is built from 14 residues. The CDR3 region is CASSSLTELKEAFF. CDR3 nucleotides: TGTGCCAGCAGCTCCCTGACTGAACTAAAAGAAGCTTTCTTT.

This chain joins TRBV11-3 and TRBJ2-3; 9 bases align to TRBD2. Germline assignment: CDR1 SGHNT and CDR2 YENEEA. This CDR3 has 15 amino acids. V shed 5 bases and J 4 bases; nucleotides not matched to a gene: 7. CDR3 nucleotides: TGTGCCAGCAGCAGGAGCGGGGGGAGGGCAGATACGCAGTATTTT. Translating it yields CASSRSGGRADTQYF.

The gene calls are TRBV19 and TRBJ1-2; 10 bases are shared with TRBD1. J was trimmed by 8 bases and V by 5 bases; bases with no gene match: 8. The germline V gene has CDR1 LNHDA and CDR2 SQIVND (reference sequence). The CDR3 contains 14 residues. CDR3 nucleotide sequence: TGTGCCAGTAGTGCAGACAGGGGGCTCGTCGGCTACACCTTC. Its translation: CASSADRGLVGYTF.

V gene TRBV29-1 combines with J gene TRBJ2-5, with D possibly TRBD2 on 6 matching bases. Germline V lookup: CDR1 SQVTM, CDR2 ANQGSEA. The V end was cut by 5 bases, the J end by 2 bases, with 9 bases between. The CDR3 contains 12 residues. For the CDR3, the DNA is TGCAGCGTTTATAGCGGACAAGAGACCCAGTACTTC. It encodes CSVYSGQETQYF. Variable domain in full (rest from reference TRBV29-1 and TRBJ2-5): SAVISQKPSRDICQRGTSLTIQCQVDSQVTMMFWYRQQPGQSLTLIATANQGSEATYESGFVIDKFPISRPNLTFSTLTVSNMSPEDSSIYLCSVYSGQETQYFGPGTRLLVL.

The chain combines TRBV2 with TRBJ1-2; D possibly corresponds to TRBD1 (5 bases). CDR3 length: 14 amino acids. Germline V gene sequence: CDR1 SNHLY, CDR2 FYNNEI. The V end was cut by 3 bases, the J end by 8 bases, with 16 bases between. In DNA form, the CDR3 reads TGTGCCAGCAGTGATAATTCAGGGTTTAGAGGCTACACCTTC. It yields the protein CASSDNSGFRGYTF.

V is TRBV7-2 and J is TRBJ2-1; 8 nucleotides line up with TRBD1. V was clipped by 1 base and J by 8 bases; unmatched bases: 10. CDR1 is SGHTA, CDR2 FQGNSA, per germline. The CDR3 consists of 16 residues. The CDR3 DNA is TGTGCCAGCAGCTTAGGAGACAGGGGAAGTCTAGATGAGCAGTTCTTC. Protein: CASSLGDRGSLDEQFF.

This chain connects TRBV9 to TRBJ2-7, with 8 positions matching TRBD2. This CDR3 has 15 residues. The V gene end was trimmed by 1 base and the J gene end by 0 bases; junction bases not matched to a gene: 3. Germline-derived CDR1 and CDR2 are SGDLS and YYNGEE. CDR3 amino acids: CASSVSGGASYEQYF. CDR3 nucleotides: TGTGCCAGCAGCGTATCCGGGGGGGCCTCCTACGAGCAGTACTTC.

This chain uses TRBV7-9 with TRBJ1-1, with no clear D. The CDR3 is 13 amino acids. Germline V gene lookup returns CDR1 SEHNR and CDR2 FQNEAQ (reference sequence). The V end was cut by 5 bases, the J end by 4 bases, with 11 bases between. The CDR3 loop is CASSLSGSTEAFF. In nucleotides, the CDR3 is TGTGCCAGCAGCCTCAGCGGGAGCACTGAAGCTTTCTTT.

The chain uses TRBV9 and TRBJ2-5, with a tentative D call TRBD2 (6 bases). The DNA matches TRBJ2-7 better at its end, which makes the J call doubtful. Germline CDR1 and CDR2: SGDLS and YYNGEE. The CDR3 is 14 residues long. The CDR3 bases are TGTGCCAGCAGCGTAGAAGGCCGGGGGAACGAGCAGTACTTC. Its protein product is CASSVEGRGNEQYF.

This chain links TRBV19 with TRBJ1-4; possibly TRBD1 for D (5 bases). Looked up from germline, CDR1 is LNHDA and CDR2 is SQIVND (reference sequence). The length of the CDR3 is 17 residues. The V and J ends lost 2 bases and 0 bases respectively, with 13 bases between them. CDR3 loop: CASSIRTLVATNEKLFF. The CDR3 DNA is TGTGCCAGTAGTATACGGACACTCGTTGCAACTAATGAAAAACTGTTTTTT. The full variable domain, with the rest looked up from reference TRBV19 and TRBJ1-4, is DGGITQSPKYLFRKEGQNVTLSCEQNLNHDAMYWYRQDPGQGLRLIYYSQIVNDFQKGDIAEGYSVSREKKESFPLTVTSAQKNPTAFYLCASSIRTLVATNEKLFFGSGTQLSVL.

The chain is built from TRBV4-1 and TRBJ2-7; TRBD2 matches 8 bases. This CDR3 is 16 amino acids long. Trimming at V came to 3 bases and at J to 4 bases, leaving 11 bases not matched to a gene. Germline lookup yields CDR1 MGHRA and CDR2 YSYEKL. The CDR3 DNA reads TGCGCCAGCAGCCAGGGACCGGGACTAGATCTTTACGAGCAGTACTTC. It is translated as CASSQGPGLDLYEQYF.

A few counts support this clone. The chain links TRBV7-9 to TRBJ1-1; no definite D call. Germline loops: CDR1 SEHNR, CDR2 FQNEAQ (reference sequence). The CDR3 sequence is 12 residues long. V was pared by 7 bases and J by 7 bases, with 13 bases between. CDR3 DNA sequence: TGTGCCAGCACCTCCCGGGAAGATGAAGCTTTCTTT. Protein product: CASTSREDEAFF.

The V and J genes are TRBV7-3 and TRBJ1-1; D is uncertain. The germline gives CDR1 SGHTA, CDR2 FQGTGA. The V and J ends lost 0 bases and 5 bases respectively, with 7 bases between them. The CDR3 length is 13 residues. The DNA for the CDR3 is TGTGCCAGCAGCTTAACGCCGGGAACTGAAGCTTTCTTT. Translating gives CASSLTPGTEAFF.

The chain recombines TRBV5-6 with TRBJ2-1; 8 bases fit TRBD2. V shed 4 bases and J 9 bases; nucleotides not matched to a gene: 6. This CDR3 spans 13 amino acids. Germline-derived CDR1 and CDR2 are SGHDT and YYEEEE. The CDR3 reads CASSRLAGGEQFF. The CDR3 DNA reads as TGTGCCAGCAGCAGGCTAGCGGGCGGTGAGCAGTTCTTC.

This sequence joins TRBV5-1 and TRBJ2-3; no clear D. The CDR3 runs 16 residues. Germline lookup yields CDR1 SGHRS and CDR2 YFSETQ. Trimming stripped 0 bases from V and 0 bases from J, with 11 bases between. The CDR3 sequence: CASSLGGLESTDTQYF. The CDR3 nucleotides read TGCGCCAGCAGCTTGGGCGGCCTAGAGAGCACAGATACGCAGTATTTT.